These 24 T cell receptor beta chains originate from one sample sequenced in a study of cytomegalovirus exposure and HLA in healthy donors. This table comes from immunoSEQ multiplex PCR, and its TCRdb copy is limited to in-frame clones, with some not included. The sample has about 170,000 clones, about nine tenths seen once. The sample was PBMCs. These receptor sequences come from a man between 18 and 29 years old in good health and CMV-seropositive.

This clone was seen a few times. The J gene is TRBJ2-7, the V gene TRBV5-6; D unresolved. CDR3 length equals 13 residues. V dropped 6 bases and J dropped 0 bases, with 10 bases sitting between them. Germline V gives CDR1 SGHDT, CDR2 YYEEEE. The CDR3 DNA is TGTGCCAGCATGGCAAGGAGCTCCTACGAGCAGTACTTC. Protein sequence: CASMARSSYEQYF.

The V and J genes are TRBV9 and TRBJ2-5; a possible D gene is TRBD1 (5 bases). CDR3 length: 13 residues. V was trimmed by 0 bases and J by 4 bases, leaving 7 bases between them. Germline V gives CDR1 SGDLS, CDR2 YYNGEE. This CDR3 reads CASSVGRAETQYF. The CDR3 DNA follows: TGTGCCAGCAGCGTAGGCAGGGCAGAGACCCAGTACTTC.

The gene calls are TRBV5-4 and TRBJ2-7; D is unclear. Trimming pared 2 bases from V and 3 bases from J, leaving 9 bases between. In germline, CDR1 is SGHNT, CDR2 YYREEE (reference sequence). There are 13 residues in the CDR3. Here the CDR3 reads CASSFNSHYEQYF. CDR3 sequence (DNA): TGTGCCAGCAGCTTTAACAGCCACTACGAGCAGTACTTC.

The genes are TRBV19 and TRBJ2-7, with 7 nucleotides matching TRBD2. CDR1 and CDR2 (germline): LNHDA, SQIVND (reference sequence). With 7 bases clipped from V and 4 bases from J, the junction kept 7 bases outside the gene matches. The CDR3 consists of 13 residues. The CDR3 loop is CASTGGREYEQYF. In DNA form, the CDR3 reads TGTGCCAGTACCGGTGGGCGGGAGTACGAGCAGTACTTC.

This chain connects TRBV7-9 to TRBJ2-7; 11 positions match TRBD2. CDR1 is SEHNR, CDR2 FQNEAQ, per germline (reference sequence). The CDR3 covers 17 residues. J lost 2 bases, V lost 1 base, and 7 bases had no gene match. DNA of the CDR3: TGTGCCAGCAGCTTAGTCGGGGGACTAGCGGATCCCTACGAGCAGTACTTC. Its translation: CASSLVGGLADPYEQYF.

The chain employs TRBV21-1 and TRBJ1-2. TRBV21-1 is annotated as a pseudogene. CDR3 length equals 11 residues. The CDR3 loop is CASGEEYGYTF. In DNA, the CDR3 is TGTGCCAGCGGGGAGGAGTATGGCTACACCTTC.

The V gene is TRBV29-1, the J gene TRBJ2-1; D is possibly TRBD2 (6 bases). There are 12 residues in the CDR3. V dropped 5 bases and J dropped 6 bases, with 11 bases sitting between them. The germline V gene has CDR1 SQVTM and CDR2 ANQGSEA. CDR3 nucleotides: TGCAGCGTTTTCCGGGGGTCCAATGAGCAGTTCTTC. Residues: CSVFRGSNEQFF.

This sequence joins TRBV11-2 and TRBJ2-7; TRBD2 matches at 9 bases. Germline V gene data show CDR1 as SGHAT and CDR2 as FQNNGV. V lost 5 bases, J lost 2 bases, and 19 bases stayed unmatched. The CDR3 runs 19 residues. The CDR3 nucleotides are TGTGCCAGCAGCCCCCCTGTAAAGATAGCGGGAGAGGGGCCCTACGAGCAGTACTTC. Residues: CASSPPVKIAGEGPYEQYF.

The gene calls are TRBV19 and TRBJ2-1, with D possibly matching TRBD1 (5 bases). The CDR3 loop spans 14 amino acids. The V end lost 1 base, the J end lost 12 bases, and 16 bases lay between the germline ends. CDR1 is LNHDA, CDR2 SQIVND, per germline (reference sequence). CDR3 in amino acids: CASSIVGVRGWQFF. CDR3 DNA: TGTGCCAGTAGTATAGTTGGAGTAAGGGGATGGCAGTTCTTC.

The gene calls are TRBV4-2 and TRBJ2-7; TRBD2 matches 10 bases. V gave up 0 bases and J gave up 7 bases; unmatched junction bases: 12. This CDR3 is built from 17 residues. Germline CDR1 reads LGHNA; CDR2 reads YNFKEQ. The CDR3 DNA follows: TGTGCCAGCAGCCAAGATATAGGTAGCGGGAGGTACGGGGAGCAGTACTTC. Translating it yields CASSQDIGSGRYGEQYF.

The chain carries TRBV5-4 and TRBJ2-2; TRBD2 matches 8 bases. This CDR3 comprises 15 residues. Losses at the gene ends were 4 bases for V and 0 bases for J; bases not matched to a gene: 2. CDR1 is SGHNT, CDR2 YYREEE, per germline (reference sequence). Here the CDR3 reads CASSQTSANTGELFF. In DNA form, the CDR3 reads TGTGCCAGCAGCCAGACTAGCGCGAACACCGGGGAGCTGTTTTTT.

The chain recombines TRBV10-3 with TRBJ1-1; 9 bases line up with TRBD1. Losses at the gene ends were 6 bases for V and 1 base for J; bases not matched to a gene: 6. The CDR3 is made up of 15 amino acids. From germline, CDR1 is ENHRY and CDR2 SYGVKD. The CDR3 sequence is CAIRKGQGTNTEAFF. CDR3 coding DNA: TGTGCCATCAGAAAGGGACAGGGAACGAACACTGAAGCTTTCTTT.

This clone was counted once. V gene TRBV5-1 combines with J gene TRBJ2-5, with TRBD1 as a possible D gene (5 bases). CDR1 SGHRS and CDR2 YFSETQ come from the germline V gene. The V end was cut by 1 base, the J end by 5 bases, with 21 bases between. This CDR3 has 17 amino acids. CDR3 loop: CASSLWGRADARETQYF. CDR3 in DNA: TGCGCCAGCAGCTTGTGGGGCCGGGCCGACGCCCGGGAGACCCAGTACTTC.

The genes are TRBV7-6 and TRBJ2-7; D may be TRBD1 (5 bases). The CDR3 has 13 amino acids. Deletions cut 5 bases from V and 0 bases from J, with 8 bases between. The germline V gene encodes CDR1 SGHVS and CDR2 FNYEAQ. The CDR3 bases are TGTGCCAGCAGCCATACAGGCTCCTACGAGCAGTACTTC. Translating gives CASSHTGSYEQYF.

V and J are TRBV4-2 and TRBJ1-2, with D hard to call. The germline gives CDR1 LGHNA, CDR2 YNFKEQ. The CDR3 is made up of 16 amino acids. V gave up 0 bases and J gave up 1 base, with 12 bases separating them. The CDR3 spells CASSQELRIVNYGYTF. CDR3 nucleotides: TGTGCCAGCAGCCAAGAACTGAGGATTGTTAACTATGGCTACACCTTC.

This clone has just one count. The chain is built from TRBV9 and TRBJ2-1, with a weak D call TRBD1 (5 bases). Per germline, CDR1 SGDLS and CDR2 YYNGEE. V lost 5 bases, J lost 3 bases, and 9 bases lay in between. This CDR3 is built from 13 residues. This CDR3 is CASSIQVYNEQFF. The DNA of the CDR3 is TGTGCCAGCAGTATACAGGTCTACAATGAGCAGTTCTTC.

The rearrangement links TRBV7-9 to TRBJ2-7; 10 nucleotides match TRBD2. J gave up 1 base and V 7 bases, and 4 bases lay outside the gene matches. The CDR3 extends over 14 amino acids. Germline values: CDR1 SEHNR, CDR2 FQNEAQ (reference sequence). The CDR3 DNA sequence: TGTGCCAGCACCCGGACTAGCGGTTCCTACGAGCAGTACTTC. This sequence encodes CASTRTSGSYEQYF.

The chain employs TRBV4-1 and TRBJ1-3, with D uncertain. Trimming shortened V by 0 bases and J by 0 bases, and 15 bases separated the two germline ends. This CDR3 contains 18 residues. The germline V gene encodes CDR1 MGHRA and CDR2 YSYEKL. CDR3 nucleotides: TGCGCCAGCAGCCAAGATGAAAGTCTTCGGGGCTCTGGAAACACCATATATTTT. It codes for CASSQDESLRGSGNTIYF.

The genes are TRBV7-9 and TRBJ2-7, with 8 bases aligning to TRBD1. The CDR3 consists of 15 residues. CDR1 SEHNR and CDR2 FQNEAQ come from the germline V gene (reference sequence). V lost 5 bases, J lost 5 bases, and 11 bases stayed unmatched. In DNA form, the CDR3 reads TGTGCCAGCAGCCGCACAGGGGGAGGATCCGACGAGCAGTACTTC. Its protein is CASSRTGGGSDEQYF.

This clone showed up just once. The V gene is TRBV6-5, the J gene TRBJ2-7; weak D call: TRBD2 (5 bases). Trimming stripped 0 bases from V and 3 bases from J, with 12 bases between. Looked up from germline, CDR1 is MNHEY and CDR2 is SVGAGI. The CDR3 runs to 15 residues. As DNA, the CDR3 is TGTGCCAGCAGTTACTCACCGTTAGACTACTACGAGCAGTACTTC. Its translation is CASSYSPLDYYEQYF.

This chain uses TRBV25-1 with TRBJ2-7; 7 bases align to TRBD1. Per the germline V gene, CDR1 is MGHDK and CDR2 is SYGVNS. The CDR3 contains 14 residues. Losses at the gene ends were 4 bases for V and 4 bases for J; bases not matched to a gene: 7. CDR3 loop: CASSGPPTGYEQYF. The CDR3, as DNA: TGTGCCAGCAGTGGCCCCCCGACAGGGTACGAGCAGTACTTC.

This chain links TRBV7-6 with TRBJ2-5; TRBD2 agrees at 8 bases. Germline V gene data show CDR1 as SGHVS and CDR2 as FNYEAQ. The CDR3 runs 18 residues. V lost 0 bases and J lost 4; bases outside the gene matches: 13. The CDR3 protein is CASSLAPKREFPRETQYF. The DNA for the CDR3 is TGTGCCAGCAGCTTAGCGCCCAAGCGGGAGTTCCCCAGAGAGACCCAGTACTTC.

The chain combines TRBV15 with TRBJ2-1, with 7 bases fitting TRBD2. From germline, CDR1 is LNHNV and CDR2 YYDKDF (reference sequence). CDR3 size: 16 residues. Trimming at V came to 5 bases and at J to 7 bases, leaving 14 bases not matched to a gene. CDR3 residues: CATSPQERDAWNEQFF. DNA of the CDR3: TGTGCCACCAGCCCCCAGGAGCGGGATGCGTGGAATGAGCAGTTCTTC.

This chain uses TRBV7-2 with TRBJ2-3, with 8 bases fitting TRBD2. The CDR3 covers 14 residues. V gave up 1 base and J gave up 5 bases; unmatched junction bases: 2. CDR1 and CDR2 (germline): SGHTA, FQGNSA. The CDR3 sequence is CASSLGLAGDTQYF. The DNA of the CDR3 is TGTGCCAGCAGCTTAGGTCTAGCGGGAGATACGCAGTATTTT.